Presented here are 17 T cell receptor beta chains from one specimen sequenced in a study of shared clonotypes between healthy human individuals. Profiling relied on immunoSEQ multiplex PCR, and the TCRdb table lists in-frame clones only, not all of them. The sample contains more than 1 million clones, about 84% of which appear only once. Material for sequencing was memory CD4+ T cells from PBMCs. This sample's subset: CD45RA-negative fraction. Source of these receptors: a man younger than 30 in good health. Some clones in this sample may be carry-over from other donors' samples.

The chain couples TRBV6-4 to TRBJ2-2; D gene ambiguous. Germline CDR1 is MRHNA and CDR2 is SNTAGT. CDR3 length equals 13 residues. Trimming stripped 0 bases from V and 3 bases from J, with 2 bases between. CDR3 residues: CASSDSYTGELFF. CDR3 nucleotide sequence: TGTGCCAGCAGTGACTCATACACCGGGGAGCTGTTTTTT.

The chain joins TRBV6-5 to TRBJ2-1; TRBD1 matches 8 bases. J was trimmed by 0 bases and V by 6 bases; bases with no gene match: 4. CDR1 and CDR2 (germline): MNHEY, SVGAGI. This CDR3 contains 15 residues. The chain's CDR3 is CASRTGVTSYNEQFF. As DNA, the CDR3 is TGTGCCAGCAGGACAGGGGTGACCTCCTACAATGAGCAGTTCTTC.

V is TRBV6-6 and J is TRBJ2-1, with 9 bases identical to TRBD2. The germline V gene encodes CDR1 MNHNY and CDR2 SVGAGI (reference sequence). The CDR3 loop spans 16 amino acids. V lost 0 bases to trimming and J lost 6 bases; unmatched junction nucleotides: 6. The CDR3 region is CASSYSGSGSGNEQFF. CDR3 sequence (DNA): TGTGCCAGCAGTTACTCGGGTAGCGGGAGTGGCAATGAGCAGTTCTTC.

This clone was counted once. Other nucleotide sequences in the sample specify the same CDR3. The rearrangement links TRBV6-1 to TRBJ2-1, with a possible D match to TRBD1 (7 bases). The CDR3 length is 15 residues. The V and J ends lost 1 base and 4 bases respectively, with 11 bases between them. Germline CDR1 reads MNHNS; CDR2 reads SASEGT. The CDR3 sequence is CASSEGTGGYNEQFF. Here the CDR3 DNA reads TGTGCCAGCAGTGAAGGGACAGGAGGGTACAATGAGCAGTTCTTC.

This clone appeared a single time. V is TRBV7-2 and J is TRBJ2-5; 7 bases align to TRBD2. Germline V gene sequence: CDR1 SGHTA, CDR2 FQGNSA. The V and J ends lost 5 bases and 5 bases, in that order; junction bases with no gene match: 5. The CDR3 loop spans 13 amino acids. The CDR3 nucleotides read TGTGCCAGCAGCCGGCGGCGGGAGGAGACCCAGTACTTC. This translates into CASSRRREETQYF.

The gene calls are TRBV10-3 and TRBJ2-2; tentatively, D is TRBD2 (7 bases). Germline V gives CDR1 ENHRY, CDR2 SYGVKD. The CDR3 is 14 amino acids. V dropped 7 bases and J dropped 7 bases, with 16 bases sitting between them. This CDR3 reads CAINRGAPNGELFF. The CDR3 nucleotides are TGTGCCATCAATCGGGGGGCCCCGAACGGGGAGCTGTTTTTT.

The chain employs TRBV9 and TRBJ2-1; 7 nucleotides line up with TRBD2. This CDR3 has 16 residues. V lost 0 bases to trimming and J lost 0 bases; unmatched junction nucleotides: 3. Germline CDR1 reads SGDLS; CDR2 reads YYNGEE. DNA for the CDR3: TGTGCCAGCAGCGTAGGCGGGAGAAGCTCCTACAATGAGCAGTTCTTC. Its translation: CASSVGGRSSYNEQFF.

The V call is TRBV11-2, the J call TRBJ2-7; 7 nucleotides match TRBD1. The V gene's germline CDR1 is SGHAT and CDR2 FQNNGV. Unmatched junction bases numbered 14, after V lost 5 bases and J lost 7 bases. The CDR3 is 15 amino acids. The CDR3 is CASSRTRQTGQEQYF. DNA for the CDR3: TGTGCCAGCAGCCGAACAAGACAGACAGGGCAGGAGCAGTACTTC.

This clone occurred a few times. The same CDR3 also results from other DNA sequences found in this sample. The chain has TRBV7-3 and TRBJ2-1, with 9 bases aligning to TRBD2. Per germline, CDR1 SGHTA and CDR2 FQGTGA. This CDR3 has 14 residues. V trimming: 5 bases; J trimming: 6 bases; junction bases outside the gene matches: 5. CDR3 protein: CASSPGLARNEQFF. The CDR3 DNA reads as TGTGCCAGCAGCCCAGGACTAGCGCGCAATGAGCAGTTCTTC.

This clone has a handful of counts. The chain carries TRBV20-1 and TRBJ2-3; D is ambiguous. The germline CDR1 and CDR2 sequences are DFQATT and SNEGSKA (reference sequence). The CDR3 contains 11 residues. The CDR3 sequence: CSHPWGDTQYF. The DNA for the CDR3 is TGCAGCCACCCATGGGGAGATACGCAGTATTTT.

This clone has just a few counts. CDR3 in DNA: TGTGCCAGCAGTGTCCAGGCCGGGACGGACGGGAAACTGTTTTTT. This encodes CASSVQAGTDGKLFF. The V call is TRBV6-5, the J call TRBJ1-4; D is possibly TRBD1 (5 bases). Trimming left V 5 bases short and J 11 bases short, with 21 bases between. The CDR3 length is 15 residues. Germline CDR1 MNHEY, CDR2 SVGAGI.

The chain uses TRBV5-1 and TRBJ2-1, with TRBD2 identical over 15 bases. The CDR3 is made up of 17 amino acids. The J segment lost 7 bases and the V segment lost 4 bases, leaving 9 bases of the junction unmatched. The germline V gene encodes CDR1 SGHRS and CDR2 YFSETQ. CDR3 protein: CASSLGLAGGPSNEQFF. CDR3 bases: TGCGCCAGCAGCCTAGGACTAGCGGGAGGGCCTTCGAATGAGCAGTTCTTC.

This chain joins TRBV19 and TRBJ1-6; D is possibly TRBD1 (5 bases). Germline CDR1 LNHDA, CDR2 SQIVND (reference sequence). The CDR3 loop spans 17 amino acids. The V and J ends lost 6 bases and 8 bases respectively, with 23 bases between them. As DNA, the CDR3 is TGTGCCAGTAGGAGAGAGCAGGGCGGATTCGGCGATTCACCCCTCCACTTT. Translating it yields CASRREQGGFGDSPLHF.

The chain combines TRBV7-6 with TRBJ1-3; 10 bases align to TRBD1. V gave up 6 bases and J gave up 2 bases; unmatched junction bases: 4. CDR1 SGHVS and CDR2 FNYEAQ come from the germline V gene. This CDR3 contains 15 residues. Here the CDR3 DNA reads TGTGCCAGCAGAACAGGGACAGGGGCTGGAAACACCATATATTTT. This encodes CASRTGTGAGNTIYF.

The chain employs TRBV5-4 and TRBJ1-2, with D possibly being TRBD1 (5 bases). In germline, CDR1 is SGHNT, CDR2 YYREEE (reference sequence). This CDR3 comprises 14 residues. The V and J ends lost 1 base and 8 bases respectively, with 15 bases between them. CDR3 bases: TGTGCCAGCAGCTTGTGGCGGGGGATCGGGGGCTACACCTTC. It encodes CASSLWRGIGGYTF.

The chain links TRBV6-1 to TRBJ1-5, with D possibly TRBD1 on 5 matching bases. Trimming took off 7 bases at V and 1 base at J, with 14 bases between the two ends. Germline values: CDR1 MNHNS, CDR2 SASEGT. The CDR3 contains 15 residues. The CDR3 DNA is TGTGCCAGCAAGCAGGCAGGGCTGAGCAATCAGCCCCAGCATTTT. Translating it yields CASKQAGLSNQPQHF.

CDR3 bases: TGCGCCAGCAGCTACTTAGCGGGTGTGAACACCGGGGAGCTGTTTTTT. This gives the protein CASSYLAGVNTGELFF. The V call is TRBV5-1, the J call TRBJ2-2; 7 bases fit TRBD2. This CDR3 has 16 amino acids. V was pared by 3 bases and J by 1 base, with 6 bases of the junction left unmatched. CDR1 SGHRS and CDR2 YFSETQ come from the germline V gene.